The following is a TCR beta chain sequence with its context. What it binds is not known. The CDR3 length is 18 residues. The trim removed 4 bases at V and 2 bases at J, leaving 18 bases unmatched. Germline V gives CDR1 DFQATT, CDR2 SNEGSKA (reference sequence). Sample-barcoded 5' priming and a J-beta primer mix drove a second PCR of about 6 to 11 cycles. TCRdb passed the 5' RACE reads through MiXCR, listing each CDR3 protein once. The table lists roughly 860,000 distinct CDR3 sequences, 55% to 65% of them singletons. This specimen comes from a study of blood T cells in healthy people across ages. Study findings and constraints: Underestimates were what the diversity estimates from one million T cells were considered to be. With age, beta diversity per million T cells declined roughly linearly, significantly by 30 to 40.

The sample taken for sequencing was blood. The sequence derives from a man aged 25-45 years in good health. The chain carries TRBV20-1 and TRBJ2-3; 7 bases match TRBD1. The CDR3 loop reads CSATKTQGNTLYTDTQYF. The CDR3 nucleotides read TGCAGTGCTACGAAAACACAGGGGAACACGCTTTACACAGATACGCAGTATTTT.